This T cell receptor (beta chain) was sequenced for a study of OX40 agonist ivuxolimab in advanced cancers. Study-wide context: Patients were dosed intravenously with ivuxolimab at 0.01 to 10 mg/kg every 2 weeks.

Here immunoSEQ multiplex PCR was the method, and the copy in TCRdb shows in-frame clones only, minus some. The sample includes some 73,000 clones, about 87% of them seen just once. This CDR3 has 13 residues. Trimming pared 0 bases from V and 7 bases from J, leaving 7 bases between. CDR1 is SGHNT, CDR2 YYREEE, per germline (reference sequence). The chain uses TRBV5-4 and TRBJ2-2; perhaps TRBD2 as D (6 bases). This clonotype was sampled from an adult with an advanced solid tumor such as melanoma, head and neck, liver or kidney cancer. The sample was CD4+ or CD8+ T cells sorted from blood, taken in a trial of the OX40 agonist ivuxolimab. The CDR3 sequence is CASSLGRGGELFF. The DNA for the CDR3 is TGTGCCAGCAGCTTGGGGCGGGGCGGGGAGCTGTTTTTT.